This TCR beta chain was identified in a study of T cell responses to AZD1222 COVID-19 vaccine. Findings and caveats of the study: The donor group comprised mostly white British people and more females; the analysis possibly underestimated clonal diversity.

This clone was seen a single time. The antigen remains unidentified. CDR3 size: 14 residues. Trimming pared 6 bases from V and 5 bases from J, leaving 17 bases between. Germline values: CDR1 SNHLY, CDR2 FYNNEI. Only in-frame clones appear in the TCRdb table, and some are missing; sequencing was by immunoSEQ multiplex PCR. The table includes about 120,000 clones, around 83% detected once. The J gene is TRBJ2-7, the V gene TRBV2; D perhaps matches TRBD1 (6 bases). This TCR was sampled from an adult who received the AZD1222 COVID-19 vaccine. The sample consisted of peripheral blood, taken 28 days after the second AZD1222 dose. The CDR3 DNA reads as TGTGCCAGCAGGGACCCCGGGACAATGGACGAGCAGTACTTC. Translated, it gives CASRDPGTMDEQYF. The full variable domain, rest sourced from reference TRBV2 and TRBJ2-7, is EPEVTQTPSHQVTQMGQEVILRCVPISNHLYFYWYRQILGQKVEFLVSFYNNEISEKSEIFDDQFSVERPDGSNFTLKIRSTKLEDSAMYFCASRDPGTMDEQYFGPGTRLTVT.